The 29 T cell receptor beta chains below come from one sample, sequenced in a study of PD-1 blockade in classical Hodgkin lymphoma. The table came from immunoSEQ multiplex PCR; TCRdb's copy has only in-frame clones and leaves some out. The sample carries some 13,000 clones, around 87% recorded once. All patients relapsed after autologous stem cell transplantation, and brentuximab vedotin exposure varied. The sequencing used peripheral blood mononuclear cells (PBMCs), collected at baseline. The receptor source for this set is a human donor with classical Hodgkin lymphoma.

The CDR3 region has the DNA TGTGCCAGCAGCTTAGTACTCCGTGGCACAGATACGCAGTATTTT. Translated: CASSLVLRGTDTQYF. The chain combines TRBV7-9 with TRBJ2-3; no reliable D call. Trimming pared 1 base from V and 1 base from J, leaving 9 bases between. The germline gives CDR1 SEHNR, CDR2 FQNEAQ (reference sequence). CDR3 size: 15 residues.

The chain uses TRBV6-5 and TRBJ2-2; D remains unclear. CDR1 MNHEY and CDR2 SVGAGI come from the germline V gene. The V gene lost 4 bases and the J gene lost 4 bases, with 4 bases spanning the gap. The CDR3 covers 12 residues. The CDR3 DNA follows: TGTGCCAGCAGTTTCTCCACCGGGGAGCTGTTTTTT. It encodes CASSFSTGELFF.

This clone was observed once. The chain uses TRBV6-1 and TRBJ2-2, with D unclear. This CDR3 is 13 amino acids long. The V and J ends lost 7 bases and 5 bases respectively, with 11 bases between them. Germline-derived CDR1 and CDR2 are MNHNS and SASEGT. CDR3 coding DNA: TGTGCCAGCACGGACCCCTCTACCGGGGAGCTGTTTTTT. Its translation: CASTDPSTGELFF.

This chain's CDR3 is CASSDRANQPQHF. The CDR3 region has the DNA TGTGCCAGCTCCGACAGGGCAAATCAGCCCCAGCATTTT. The chain combines TRBV6-1 with TRBJ1-5, with TRBD1 identical over 7 bases. V shed 8 bases and J 4 bases; nucleotides not matched to a gene: 5. CDR1 MNHNS and CDR2 SASEGT come from the germline V gene. This CDR3 comprises 13 residues.

CDR3 region: CASSPRTGEFQPQHF. CDR3 nucleotides: TGTGCCAGCTCACCCAGGACAGGGGAGTTTCAGCCCCAGCATTTT. The chain joins TRBV18 to TRBJ1-5; 9 bases match TRBD1. The CDR3 is made up of 15 amino acids. The germline V gene has CDR1 KGHSH and CDR2 LQKENI. Trimming took 3 bases from V and 6 from J; bases not matched to a gene: 6.

The chain links TRBV29-1 to TRBJ2-7, with 9 bases lining up with TRBD2. The junction had 10 bases not matched to a gene; V was cut back by 1 base and J by 6 bases. Germline-derived CDR1 and CDR2 are SQVTM and ANQGSEA. The CDR3 contains 15 residues. The CDR3 region has the DNA TGCAGCGTTGAAGGGAGGGTAGCGGGAGCGGTCGAGCAGTACTTC. Translating gives CSVEGRVAGAVEQYF.

V and J are TRBV9 and TRBJ2-7; D tentatively fits TRBD1 or TRBD2 (5 bases each). V lost 0 bases to trimming and J lost 5 bases, with 15 bases between them. The germline V gene encodes CDR1 SGDLS and CDR2 YYNGEE. The CDR3 consists of 15 residues. The CDR3 nucleotides read TGTGCCAGCAGCGTAGGTCCGGGACGTAACCACGAGCAGTACTTC. This gives the protein CASSVGPGRNHEQYF. Looking up the rest from reference TRBV9 and TRBJ2-7 gives the full variable domain: DSGVTQTPKHLITATGQRVTLRCSPRSGDLSVYWYQQSLDQGLQFLIQYYNGEERAKGNILERFSAQQFPDLHSELNLSSLELGDSALYFCASSVGPGRNHEQYFGPGTRLTVT.

This chain joins TRBV13 and TRBJ2-3, with D uncertain. The CDR3 spans 14 residues. Germline CDR1 reads PRHDT; CDR2 reads FYEKMQ (reference sequence). Trimming removed 5 bases at V and 1 base at J, with 10 bases between. CDR3 coding DNA: TGTGCCAGCAGCCAACGTTCCGGCACAGATACGCAGTATTTT. Encoded protein: CASSQRSGTDTQYF.

The chain employs TRBV7-3 and TRBJ2-3, with TRBD2 matching 7 bases. V lost 5 bases, J lost 2 bases, and 13 bases stayed unmatched. The germline V gene encodes CDR1 SGHTA and CDR2 FQGTGA. CDR3 length: 17 residues. The CDR3 DNA reads TGTGCCAGCAGCCCGTCCGCGCGGGGGTTACACACAGATACGCAGTATTTT. It specifies CASSPSARGLHTDTQYF. The full variable domain, its missing parts supplied by reference TRBV7-3 and TRBJ2-3, is GAGVSQTPSNKVTEKGKYVELRCDPISGHTALYWYRQSLGQGPEFLIYFQGTGAADDSGLPNDRFFAVRPEGSVSTLKIQRTERGDSAVYLCASSPSARGLHTDTQYFGPGTRLTVL.

The chain recombines TRBV5-1 with TRBJ2-2, with D tentatively TRBD1 or TRBD2 (6 bases each). Deletions cut 3 bases from V and 2 bases from J, with 20 bases between. The CDR3 consists of 18 residues. In germline, CDR1 is SGHRS, CDR2 YFSETQ. CDR3 coding DNA: TGCGCCAGCAGCTCGAGGGGGGACAAGAGGAGAAACACCGGGGAGCTGTTTTTT. Translating gives CASSSRGDKRRNTGELFF.

The chain carries TRBV5-1 and TRBJ1-5; D is possibly TRBD1 (5 bases). Germline values: CDR1 SGHRS, CDR2 YFSETQ. CDR3 length equals 14 residues. With 0 bases removed from V and 5 bases from J, the gap between germline ends came to 9 bases. The CDR3 bases are TGCGCCAGCAGCTTGGGGGACGGATATCAGCCCCAGCATTTT. This encodes CASSLGDGYQPQHF.

J is TRBJ1-2 and V is TRBV28, with unresolved D. V was trimmed by 10 bases and J by 0 bases, leaving 6 bases between them. CDR1 and CDR2 from the germline V gene are MDHEN and SYDVKM. The CDR3 covers 11 residues. The CDR3 sequence is CATQANYGYTF. The CDR3 DNA follows: TGTGCCACCCAAGCTAACTATGGCTACACCTTC.

The J gene is TRBJ1-3, the V gene TRBV6-5; 8 bases map to TRBD1. Unmatched junction bases numbered 9, after V lost 5 bases and J lost 6 bases. Germline CDR1 is MNHEY and CDR2 is SVGAGI. The CDR3 runs 15 residues. Written as DNA, the CDR3 is TGTGCCAGCAGTCCGTGGGCGACAGGGGTAAACACCATATATTTT. Its translation is CASSPWATGVNTIYF.

The J gene is TRBJ2-7, the V gene TRBV7-9; possibly TRBD1 for D (5 bases). The CDR3 extends over 14 amino acids. Trimming took off 2 bases at V and 3 bases at J, with 11 bases between the two ends. The germline CDR1 and CDR2 sequences are SEHNR and FQNEAQ (reference sequence). The CDR3 DNA reads TGTGCCAGCAGCTTACAGGGTTCCCTCTACGAGCAGTACTTC. Translating it yields CASSLQGSLYEQYF.

CDR3 nucleotide sequence: TGTGCCAGCAGCAATGTACAGGGAAACTATGGCTACACCTTC. Amino acids: CASSNVQGNYGYTF. The chain combines TRBV11-2 with TRBJ1-2; tentative D call: TRBD1 (6 bases). V lost 5 bases and J 2 bases, leaving 12 bases between the germline ends. Germline V CDR1 and CDR2: SGHAT, FQNNGV. The CDR3 contains 14 residues.

J is TRBJ2-2 and V is TRBV11-1; possible D gene TRBD1, 5 bases. CDR3 length: 14 amino acids. In germline, CDR1 is SGHAT, CDR2 FQDESV (reference sequence). Trimming stripped 5 bases from V and 6 bases from J, with 13 bases between. This chain's CDR3 is CASSAQGLPGELFF. CDR3 nucleotides: TGTGCCAGCAGCGCTCAGGGTTTGCCCGGGGAGCTGTTTTTT.

The rearrangement joins TRBV30 to TRBJ2-3; 9 nucleotides match TRBD2. CDR1 is GTSNPN and CDR2 is SVGIG in the germline V gene (reference sequence). V trimming: 3 bases; J trimming: 0 bases; junction bases outside the gene matches: 1. CDR3 size: 14 residues. This CDR3 reads CAWRLAGSTDTQYF. The CDR3 DNA reads TGTGCCTGGAGACTAGCGGGTAGCACAGATACGCAGTATTTT.

The genes are TRBV5-1 and TRBJ2-2, with D unresolved. Trimming took off 0 bases at V and 4 bases at J, with 16 bases between the two ends. CDR3 length: 17 residues. Per germline, CDR1 SGHRS and CDR2 YFSETQ. CDR3 region: CASSLVPTGRVTGELFF. The CDR3 DNA sequence: TGCGCCAGCAGCTTGGTTCCGACGGGCAGAGTCACCGGGGAGCTGTTTTTT.

This clone was seen a handful of times. The CDR3 loop is CASSIPRTPGGNTIYF. In nucleotides, the CDR3 is TGTGCCAGTAGTATACCTCGGACGCCCGGCGGGAACACCATATATTTT. V is TRBV19 and J is TRBJ1-3; D not resolved. Germline V gene sequence: CDR1 LNHDA, CDR2 SQIVND (reference sequence). Trimming stripped 2 bases from V and 7 bases from J, with 18 bases between. This CDR3 has 16 residues.

The chain employs TRBV28 and TRBJ1-2; D is unclear. Trimming took 4 bases from V and 0 from J, leaving 9 bases between them. Looked up from germline, CDR1 is MDHEN and CDR2 is SYDVKM. The CDR3 totals 14 residues. The CDR3 DNA reads TGTGCCAGCAGTTATTTGCGGACTAACTATGGCTACACCTTC. Residues: CASSYLRTNYGYTF.

V is TRBV21-1 and J is TRBJ1-4; the table's D call of TRBD1 was not tested on the DNA. TRBV21-1 is noted as a pseudogene. The CDR3 extends over 16 amino acids. CDR3 sequence: CASSKARNRPNEKLFF. The CDR3 coding sequence is TGTGCCAGCAGCAAAGCGCGGAACAGGCCGAATGAAAAACTGTTTTTT.

The chain recombines TRBV6-5 with TRBJ2-6, with TRBD2 identical over 7 bases. Germline V CDR1 and CDR2: MNHEY, SVGAGI. This CDR3 is built from 15 residues. V was pared by 7 bases and J by 4 bases, with 7 bases of the junction left unmatched. The CDR3 DNA is TGTGCCAGCAAAAACGGGGGGTCCGGGGCCAACGTCCTGACTTTC. It encodes CASKNGGSGANVLTF.

The chain carries TRBV28 and TRBJ1-4, with a weak D call TRBD1 (5 bases). V lost 2 bases and J 8 bases, leaving 12 bases between the germline ends. The germline V gene has CDR1 MDHEN and CDR2 SYDVKM. The CDR3 runs 14 residues. For the CDR3, the DNA is TGTGCCAGCAGTTTAGGGGCCAGGAACGAAAAACTGTTTTTT. Translating gives CASSLGARNEKLFF. Full variable domain (outside the CDR3, taken from reference TRBV28 and TRBJ1-4): DVKVTQSSRYLVKRTGEKVFLECVQDMDHENMFWYRQDPGLGLRLIYFSYDVKMKEKGDIPEGYSVSREKKERFSLILESASTNQTSMYLCASSLGARNEKLFFGSGTQLSVL.

The chain joins TRBV13 to TRBJ1-1; TRBD1 aligns across 8 bases. Losses at the gene ends were 4 bases for V and 4 bases for J; bases not matched to a gene: 8. The germline V gene encodes CDR1 PRHDT and CDR2 FYEKMQ (reference sequence). This CDR3 region has 15 residues. The CDR3 spells CASSWMDREGTEAFF. The DNA of the CDR3 is TGTGCCAGCAGCTGGATGGACAGGGAGGGCACTGAAGCTTTCTTT.

The chain joins TRBV6-1 to TRBJ1-2, with 11 bases that match TRBD1. The CDR3 totals 16 residues. The ends lost 1 base at V and 7 bases at J; junction bases unmatched: 8. Germline V gene sequence: CDR1 MNHNS, CDR2 SASEGT. The CDR3 sequence is CASSEVWTGGGAGYTF. The CDR3 coding sequence is TGTGCCAGCAGTGAAGTCTGGACAGGGGGCGGGGCTGGCTACACCTTC.

The chain has TRBV2 and TRBJ2-1; D may be TRBD2 (6 bases). Trimming cost V 11 bases and J 5 bases, with 19 bases left between them. Germline V CDR1 and CDR2: SNHLY, FYNNEI. The CDR3 is 14 residues long. The CDR3 loop reads CAPLSGVRNNEQFF. The CDR3 bases are TGTGCCCCCCTCTCGGGGGTCAGGAACAATGAGCAGTTCTTC.

The rearrangement uses TRBV12-5 and TRBJ2-7; D gene uncertain. V was shortened by 7 bases and J by 1 base, with 11 bases between the two germline ends. Looked up from germline, CDR1 is LGHNT and CDR2 is FRNRAP. This CDR3 is built from 13 residues. The CDR3 loop is CASVARSSYEQYF. CDR3 nucleotides: TGTGCTAGTGTGGCCAGAAGTTCCTACGAGCAGTACTTC. The whole variable domain, filled in from reference TRBV12-5 and TRBJ2-7, reads DARVTQTPRHKVTEMGQEVTMRCQPILGHNTVFWYRQTMMQGLELLAYFRNRAPLDDSGMPKDRFSAEMPDATLATLKIQPSEPRDSAVYFCASVARSSYEQYFGPGTRLTVT.

This clone was counted a single time. The rearrangement uses TRBV5-1 and TRBJ1-1, with TRBD1 matching 9 bases. Trimming removed 0 bases from V and 4 bases from J; junction bases left unmatched: 4. Germline V gene lookup returns CDR1 SGHRS and CDR2 YFSETQ. The CDR3 is 15 residues long. This CDR3 is CASSLVGQGITEAFF. CDR3 DNA sequence: TGCGCCAGCAGCTTGGTGGGACAGGGCATCACTGAAGCTTTCTTT.

J is TRBJ2-7 and V is TRBV7-9, with 7 nucleotides matching TRBD1. The CDR3 has 15 residues. The J segment lost 6 bases and the V segment lost 5 bases, leaving 13 bases of the junction unmatched. The germline CDR1 and CDR2 sequences are SEHNR and FQNEAQ (reference sequence). The CDR3 protein is CASSVTRGIKGEQYF. The CDR3 nucleotides read TGTGCCAGCAGCGTGACCAGGGGGATTAAGGGCGAGCAGTACTTC.